These 25 T cell receptor beta chains share one sample of origin, sequenced in a study of identical twins. TCRdb ran MiXCR on the 5' RACE reads and lists one entry per CDR3 protein. This table holds approximately 490,000 distinct CDR3 sequences, approximately 20% found once. This sample was shared with a second study, whose subject was yellow fever vaccine responses in identical twins.

The sample consisted of CD4+ T cells sorted from blood. The receptors stem from a woman aged 18-30 years in good health.

The chain employs TRBV11-2 and TRBJ2-3, with D possibly matching TRBD2 (6 bases). The V gene's germline CDR1 is SGHAT and CDR2 FQNNGV. The V gene lost 1 base and the J gene lost 2 bases, with 13 bases spanning the gap. The CDR3 is 16 amino acids. The CDR3 DNA sequence: TGTGCCAGCAGCTTAGTCCAGGGACTCATCACAGATACGCAGTATTTT. It yields the protein CASSLVQGLITDTQYF.

The chain uses TRBV2 and TRBJ1-1; tentative D call: TRBD1 (5 bases). Per germline, CDR1 SNHLY and CDR2 FYNNEI. The CDR3 runs to 13 residues. The V end was cut by 8 bases, the J end by 3 bases, with 13 bases between. This CDR3 reads CASDTLGHTEAFF. Written as DNA, the CDR3 is TGTGCCAGCGACACGCTGGGGCACACTGAAGCTTTCTTT.

The chain couples TRBV28 to TRBJ1-2, with D perhaps TRBD1 (6 bases). The CDR3 runs 14 residues. Germline-derived CDR1 and CDR2 are MDHEN and SYDVKM. V gave up 5 bases and J gave up 0 bases, with 10 bases separating them. CDR3 protein: CASSEGGTNYGYTF. CDR3 bases: TGTGCCAGCAGTGAAGGGGGAACTAACTATGGCTACACCTTC.

The chain is built from TRBV10-3 and TRBJ1-6; D is uncertain. V lost 6 bases, J lost 8 bases, and 14 bases lay in between. Looked up from germline, CDR1 is ENHRY and CDR2 is SYGVKD. CDR3 length: 14 residues. The CDR3 nucleotides read TGTGCCATCAGAGCTGGGAGTACCGATTCACCCCTCCACTTT. It is translated as CAIRAGSTDSPLHF.

The CDR3 bases are TGTGCCAGCAGTTTGTTAGCGGGTGAGCAGTTCTTC. Protein sequence: CASSLLAGEQFF. The chain links TRBV12-3 or TRBV12-4 to TRBJ2-1; 7 bases align to TRBD2. V shed 3 bases, J shed 9 bases, and the junction held 2 bases outside the gene matches. The CDR3 runs 12 residues.

The V call is TRBV20-1, the J call TRBJ2-3; TRBD2 agrees at 9 bases. J was trimmed by 5 bases and V by 6 bases; bases with no gene match: 27. Per germline, CDR1 DFQATT and CDR2 SNEGSKA (reference sequence). The CDR3 is 20 residues long. CDR3 DNA: TGCAGTGCCCCGTGGCCGGGGGGGACCTCCGGGACTAGCTTTATAGATACGCAGTATTTT. Translated: CSAPWPGGTSGTSFIDTQYF.

This clonotype was seen more than once but under ten times. The rearrangement joins TRBV20-1 to TRBJ2-2, with TRBD2 matching over 16 bases. The J segment lost 1 base and the V segment lost 4 bases, leaving 9 bases of the junction unmatched. The CDR3 contains 19 residues. Germline-derived CDR1 and CDR2 are DFQATT and SNEGSKA (reference sequence). CDR3 in amino acids: CSAITSGLAGGRNTGELFF. The CDR3 region has the DNA TGCAGTGCTATCACGTCGGGACTAGCGGGAGGGCGGAACACCGGGGAGCTGTTTTTT.

This clonotype appeared a few times. The chain uses TRBV18 and TRBJ2-3; D may be TRBD1 (5 bases). This CDR3 has 13 residues. Germline V gives CDR1 KGHSH, CDR2 LQKENI. Trimming removed 3 bases from V and 10 bases from J, with 14 bases in between. CDR3 sequence (DNA): TGTGCCAGCTCACCTACCAGGGTCGAGGCGCAGTATTTT. Amino acids: CASSPTRVEAQYF.

In this sample, this clonotype turned up a few times. V and J are TRBV18 and TRBJ1-2; no clear D gene. Germline loops: CDR1 KGHSH, CDR2 LQKENI. This CDR3 has 15 amino acids. The germline V and J ends were trimmed by 1 base and 0 bases, with 9 bases remaining between them. CDR3 sequence reads: CASSPRTESNYGYTF. The CDR3 nucleotides are TGTGCCAGCTCACCACGGACGGAATCTAACTATGGCTACACCTTC.

This clonotype has only a few counts. The gene calls are TRBV20-1 and TRBJ2-5; D remains unclear. V dropped 6 bases and J dropped 5 bases, with 7 bases sitting between them. The V gene's germline CDR1 is DFQATT and CDR2 SNEGSKA (reference sequence). The CDR3 sequence is 10 residues long. CDR3 nucleotides: TGCAGTGCCACCGTGGAGACCCAGTACTTC. As protein: CSATVETQYF.

The chain carries TRBV20-1 and TRBJ2-3, with TRBD2 matching 10 bases. Germline V gene data show CDR1 as DFQATT and CDR2 as SNEGSKA (reference sequence). V shed 4 bases and J 0 bases; nucleotides not matched to a gene: 4. The CDR3 sequence is 15 residues long. The CDR3 is CSATRTSGSTDTQYF. The DNA of the CDR3 is TGCAGTGCTACCCGGACTAGCGGAAGCACAGATACGCAGTATTTT.

This clonotype has only a few counts. The CDR3 loop is CASRPWRQKETQYF. In DNA, the CDR3 is TGTGCCAGCAGACCTTGGCGGCAAAAAGAGACCCAGTACTTC. This rearrangement joins TRBV27 to TRBJ2-5; D is unclear. CDR1 and CDR2 from the germline V gene are MNHEY and SMNVEV (reference sequence). Deletions cut 6 bases from V and 3 bases from J, with 14 bases between. The CDR3 loop spans 14 amino acids.

The rearrangement joins TRBV5-1 to TRBJ2-3, with 9 bases lining up with TRBD2. The V gene's germline CDR1 is SGHRS and CDR2 YFSETQ. The CDR3 extends over 15 amino acids. The junction had 7 bases not matched to a gene; V was cut back by 0 bases and J by 8 bases. CDR3 sequence reads: CASSLASSGIGTQYF. The CDR3 coding sequence is TGCGCCAGCAGCTTGGCTTCTAGCGGGATTGGTACGCAGTATTTT.

The chain carries TRBV12-3 or TRBV12-4 and TRBJ2-3, with D hard to call. V was trimmed by 7 bases and J by 0 bases, leaving 14 bases between them. This CDR3 spans 15 amino acids. This CDR3 reads CASTTRSPSTDTQYF. CDR3 bases: TGTGCCAGCACCACGCGCAGCCCTAGCACAGATACGCAGTATTTT.

This clonotype was found a few times. J is TRBJ2-1 and V is TRBV2, with 8 bases matching TRBD1. Germline loops: CDR1 SNHLY, CDR2 FYNNEI. The CDR3 consists of 15 residues. With 7 bases clipped from V and 2 bases from J, the junction kept 7 bases outside the gene matches. CDR3 DNA sequence: TGTGCCAGCACCACGGACAGGGAGGCCTACAATGAGCAGTTCTTC. Amino acid sequence: CASTTDREAYNEQFF.

The chain uses TRBV6-2 or TRBV6-3 and TRBJ2-1, with a possible D match to TRBD2 (5 bases). Germline CDR1 reads MNHEY; CDR2 reads SVGEGT. The CDR3 loop spans 14 amino acids. Trimming took off 4 bases at V and 4 bases at J, with 11 bases between the two ends. CDR3 in DNA: TGTGCCAGCAGTTCCAGTACGGGGTACAATGAGCAGTTCTTC. It translates to CASSSSTGYNEQFF.

The J gene is TRBJ2-7, the V gene TRBV28; unclear D gene. With 1 base removed from V and 1 base from J, the gap between germline ends came to 8 bases. Germline V gives CDR1 MDHEN, CDR2 SYDVKM. CDR3 size: 14 residues. The chain's CDR3 is CASSLSRRSYEQYF. The CDR3 DNA reads TGTGCCAGCAGTTTATCCCGCAGATCCTACGAGCAGTACTTC.

DNA of the CDR3: TGTGCCAGCAGCTTGGGAGCCCAACATTCCTACGAGCAGTACTTC. Translation gives CASSLGAQHSYEQYF. The rearrangement joins TRBV7-9 to TRBJ2-7, with D possibly TRBD2 on 5 matching bases. V was shortened by 3 bases and J by 1 base, with 13 bases between the two germline ends. The CDR3 is 15 residues long. CDR1 SEHNR and CDR2 FQNEAQ come from the germline V gene (reference sequence).

This clonotype has a handful of counts. The chain recombines TRBV29-1 with TRBJ2-7; TRBD1 or TRBD2 may be the D gene (5 bases each). This CDR3 region has 12 residues. The germline gives CDR1 SQVTM, CDR2 ANQGSEA. The germline V and J ends were trimmed by 7 bases and 6 bases, with 16 bases remaining between them. DNA for the CDR3: TGCAGCGCCGGGACCAGCCGGGGCGAGCAGTACGTC. Translating gives CSAGTSRGEQYV.

The table lists this clonotype with a few counts. The chain employs TRBV4-2 and TRBJ2-3, with a tentative D call TRBD1 (6 bases). Germline CDR1 and CDR2: LGHNA and YNFKEQ. V shed 0 bases and J shed 1 base, with 11 bases lying between them. The length of the CDR3 is 16 residues. Here the CDR3 reads CASSQESRGGTDTQYF. The CDR3 DNA reads TGTGCCAGCAGCCAAGAGAGCAGGGGAGGCACAGATACGCAGTATTTT.

This clonotype has a handful of counts. V gene TRBV12-3 or TRBV12-4 combines with J gene TRBJ2-7; possible D gene TRBD2, 6 bases. Trimming took 3 bases from V and 3 from J, leaving 15 bases between them. This CDR3 is built from 15 residues. CDR3 nucleotides: TGTGCCAGCAGTTTCCTAGTTTTGGGGGGCTACGAGCAGTACTTC. Translating it yields CASSFLVLGGYEQYF.

V gene TRBV24-1 combines with J gene TRBJ2-2, with TRBD2 identical over 8 bases. Germline V gene data show CDR1 as KGHDR and CDR2 as SFDVKD. The CDR3 totals 16 residues. Trimming at V came to 3 bases and at J to 1 base, leaving 3 bases not matched to a gene. CDR3: CATSDPTSGNTGELFF. In DNA, the CDR3 is TGTGCCACCAGTGATCCTACTAGCGGGAACACCGGGGAGCTGTTTTTT.

This clonotype was picked up a small number of times. The chain carries TRBV19 and TRBJ2-1; D possibly matches TRBD1 or TRBD2 (5 bases each). The CDR3 runs to 15 residues. Germline V lookup: CDR1 LNHDA, CDR2 SQIVND (reference sequence). V was shortened by 7 bases and J by 8 bases, with 21 bases between the two germline ends. The CDR3 spells CASTSGTNRVDEQFF. CDR3 sequence (DNA): TGTGCCAGTACTTCCGGGACGAACCGGGTCGATGAGCAGTTCTTC.

The gene calls are TRBV15 and TRBJ2-5; the D is unclear. The CDR3 is 16 amino acids. Germline V gene lookup returns CDR1 LNHNV and CDR2 YYDKDF (reference sequence). V was clipped by 1 base and J by 1 base, with 13 bases between them. CDR3 protein: CATSRARVSIQETQYF. CDR3 DNA: TGTGCCACCAGCAGAGCTCGGGTCAGCATCCAAGAGACCCAGTACTTC. The complete variable domain, with remaining parts taken from reference TRBV15 and TRBJ2-5, reads DAMVIQNPRYQVTQFGKPVTLSCSQTLNHNVMYWYQQKSSQAPKLLFHYYDKDFNNEADTPDNFQSRRPNTSFCFLDIRSPGLGDTAMYLCATSRARVSIQETQYFGPGTRLLVL.

The rearrangement uses TRBV6-2 or TRBV6-3 and TRBJ2-1; 14 bases map to TRBD2. V shed 6 bases and J 0 bases; nucleotides not matched to a gene: 16. This CDR3 has 21 residues. Germline V gene sequence: CDR1 MNHEY, CDR2 SVGEGT. The CDR3 sequence: CASRMREGLAGGTSSYNEQFF. In nucleotides, the CDR3 is TGTGCCAGCAGGATGAGGGAAGGACTAGCGGGGGGAACGAGCTCCTACAATGAGCAGTTCTTC.